These T cell receptor beta chains were read from a single sample in a study of beta chain features in type 1 diabetes. The repertoire was sequenced with immunoSEQ multiplex PCR; TCRdb's copy has only in-frame clones and lacks some. The table records some 500,000 clones, about an eighth of them present only once. The sample taken for sequencing was naive CD4+ T cells from blood. The source of these receptors is a young woman in good health. Each CDR3 is given with its conserved first and last residue. D genes are given only for firm matches. Clone sizes are given selectively: once, few, many, or a class where the clone is expanded.

.	.	TRBV14	TRBJ2-7	TGTGCCAGCAGCCAAGCGAACTCGGACGTGCAGTACTTC	CASSQANSDVQYF
few	TRBD1	TRBV7-9	TRBJ1-2	TGTGCCAGCAGCCCGCGGACAGGGGGAGACTATGGCTACACCTTC	CASSPRTGGDYGYTF
.	.	TRBV28	TRBJ1-1	TGTGCCAGCAGTTCCCTCTATGAAGCTTTCTTT	CASSSLYEAFF
.	.	TRBV2	TRBJ2-1	TGTGCCAGCAGTGAAAGGGCGGGACAGTTCTTC	CASSERAGQFF
.	.	TRBV6-6	TRBJ1-5	TGTGCCAGCAGTAGGACTGGCGCCAATCAGCCCCAGCATTTT	CASSRTGANQPQHF
few	.	TRBV2	TRBJ2-1	TGTGCCAGCAGACAGCGAGCCGCCGGGTCCTACAATGAGCAGTTCTTC	CASRQRAAGSYNEQFF
.	TRBD2	TRBV29-1	TRBJ2-1	TGCAGCGCCCCGGGGGGGCTAGCGGGGCGGCCCCACAATGAGCAGTTCTTC	CSAPGGLAGRPHNEQFF
few	TRBD2	TRBV7-2	TRBJ2-5	TGTGCCAGCAGCTTAGTTTGGCGGGAGGGCCGGGAGACCCAGTACTTC	CASSLVWREGRETQYF
.	.	TRBV18	TRBJ2-5	TGTGCCAGCTCACCAAGGACAGGAGGGGAAGAGACCCAGTACTTC	CASSPRTGGEETQYF
.	TRBD1	TRBV4-2	TRBJ1-2	TGTGCCAGCAGCCTCCGGAGGGGGACAGCTAACTATGGCTACACCTTC	CASSLRRGTANYGYTF
few	.	TRBV7-9	TRBJ2-7	TGTGCCAGCGGCACAGGGACCTACTACGAGCAGTACTTC	CASGTGTYYEQYF
few	.	TRBV7-2	TRBJ2-7	TGTGCCAGCAGCCCTCGACTCGTCACCTACGAGCAGTACTTC	CASSPRLVTYEQYF
.	.	TRBV7-9	TRBJ2-1	TGTGCCAGCAGCTTATATTCAGGCTACAATGAGCAGTTCTTC	CASSLYSGYNEQFF
.	.	TRBV29-1	TRBJ2-7	TGCAGCGTTGATGGGGACTCCTACGAGCAGTACTTC	CSVDGDSYEQYF
.	.	TRBV5-6	TRBJ2-3	TGTGCCAGCAGCTTGAGGGCGGGCCCAGATACGCAGTATTTT	CASSLRAGPDTQYF
.	TRBD1	TRBV7-9	TRBJ2-3	TGTGCCAGCGGGACAGGGGGTACAGATACGCAGTATTTT	CASGTGGTDTQYF
.	.	TRBV7-9	TRBJ1-2	TGTGCCAGCAGCTTAGATGTACCCTATGGCTACACCTTC	CASSLDVPYGYTF
many	.	TRBV30	TRBJ1-1	TGTGCCTGGAGTTACTCCTCTACTGAAGCTTTCTTT	CAWSYSSTEAFF
.	.	TRBV13	TRBJ1-3	TGTGCCAGCAGCTTAGGCCGCGCCTCTGGAAACACCATATATTTT	CASSLGRASGNTIYF
.	.	TRBV7-3	TRBJ2-3	TGTGCCAGCAGCCCTTCCACAGATACGCAGTATTTT	CASSPSTDTQYF
few	.	TRBV9	TRBJ1-2	TGTGCCAGCAGCGTAGGGACTAGTGGCTACACCTTC	CASSVGTSGYTF
many	TRBD2	TRBV30	TRBJ2-2	TGTGCCTGGAGTGTATCCAGGACTAGCGGGAGGGCCAGGGAGCTGTTTTTT	CAWSVSRTSGRARELFF
few	.	TRBV7-2	TRBJ1-2	TGTGCCAGCAGCCCAGATCTCTACAGACGGCACCTATATGGCTACACCTTC	CASSPDLYRRHLYGYTF
few	TRBD2	TRBV5-4	TRBJ2-3	TGTGCCAGCAGCCCGGGGGGTAGCGTAGATACGCAGTATTTT	CASSPGGSVDTQYF
.	TRBD1	TRBV7-2	TRBJ2-1	TGTGCCAGCAGCATACAACAGGGGTCGGATGAGCAGTTCTTC	CASSIQQGSDEQFF
many	.	TRBV9	TRBJ2-6	TGTGCCAGCTCTGGGGCCAACGTCCTGACTTTC	CASSGANVLTF
few	.	TRBV4-1	TRBJ2-1	TGCGCCAGCAGCCCATACGAAGCCAGGGTCAATGAGCAGTTCTTC	CASSPYEARVNEQFF
few	.	TRBV4-1	TRBJ2-3	TGCGCCAGCAGCCAATTTGTCGCAGATACGCAGTATTTT	CASSQFVADTQYF
.	TRBD1	TRBV29-1	TRBJ2-5	TGCAGCGTTGGCGGGACAGGGACCCGGGGAGAGACCCAGTACTTC	CSVGGTGTRGETQYF
few	.	TRBV7-2	TRBJ2-5	TGTGCCGGCACTGTCCCGGGGGATGAACAAGAGACCCAGTACTTC	CAGTVPGDEQETQYF
.	.	TRBV7-2	TRBJ2-5	TGTGCCAGCAGCTTAGCGGGTAGTACCGGTGAGACCCAGTACTTC	CASSLAGSTGETQYF
.	.	TRBV7-2	TRBJ2-5	TGTGCCAGCAGCCTGCCTTTGGAGACCCAGTACTTC	CASSLPLETQYF
.	.	TRBV4-2	TRBJ2-3	TGTGCCAGCAGCCAAGAATGGTCAGATACGCAGTATTTT	CASSQEWSDTQYF
.	.	TRBV29-1	TRBJ2-4	TGCAGCGTTGCAGGGGGGTTAGCCAAAAACATTCAGTACTTC	CSVAGGLAKNIQYF
few	.	TRBV5-1	TRBJ2-3	TGCGCCAGCAGCTTGGTGGCTACCAAAGATACGCAGTATTTT	CASSLVATKDTQYF
few	.	TRBV27	TRBJ2-3	TGTGCCAGCAGTTTATCCCCCCTAAATACGCAGTATTTT	CASSLSPLNTQYF